The 29 T cell receptor beta chains given below trace back to one sample, sequenced in a study of tumor-infiltrating lymphocytes in primary liver carcinoma. Each 20-30 mg portion of unsorted bulk tissue served as the source for co-extraction of RNA and DNA. Priming with a constant-region primer yielded TCR beta cDNA from around 0.45 ug total RNA. Slightly modified ARM-PCR served as the procedure for the TCR beta libraries. These libraries came from three rounds of nested multiplex PCR. Each of the first two PCR rounds ran approximately 11 cycles with TRBV1-TRBV30 forward and C-beta reverse primers. TCRdb re-analysed the multiplex PCR reads in MiXCR, keeping a single row per CDR3 protein. The sample shows roughly 32,000 distinct CDR3 sequences, roughly 74% of them seen only once. Material for sequencing was liver tumor tissue from sampling region 4. Subset reported: tumor region T4, right-lateral pole. All receptors derive from a man aged 40-49 years with primary liver carcinoma and hepatitis B virus infection.

Notes on this clonotype: A read error may account for a junction end that differs from germline. V usage is TRBV11-1 and J usage is TRBJ2-7; tentatively, D is TRBD2 (6 bases). The CDR3 consists of 15 residues. Germline-derived CDR1 and CDR2 are SGHAT and FQDESV (reference sequence). In DNA, the CDR3 is TGTTCCAGCAGCTTAACGGGATCGGGAGAATATGAGCAGTATTTC. It is translated as CSSSLTGSGEYEQYF.

This clonotype was detected many times. The chain is built from TRBV19 and TRBJ1-1; D is perhaps TRBD1 (6 bases). Per germline, CDR1 LNHDA and CDR2 SQIVND (reference sequence). V shed 3 bases and J shed 5 bases, with 13 bases lying between them. The CDR3 runs 14 residues. CDR3 bases: TGTGCCAGTAGTATTAGGGGGGCGAGAACTGAAGCTTTCTTT. Translation: CASSIRGARTEAFF.

The CDR3 is CAWSRGLVQEKQYF. The DNA for the CDR3 is TGTGCCTGGAGTAGGGGACTGGTCCAAGAGAAACAGTACTTC. V usage is TRBV30 and J usage is TRBJ2-5; a possible D gene is TRBD2 (6 bases). This CDR3 region has 14 residues. In germline, CDR1 is GTSNPN, CDR2 SVGIG (reference sequence). Trimming cost V 2 bases and J 11 bases, with 21 bases left between them.

CDR3 residues: CSARDRLALDEQYF. The CDR3 DNA is TGCAGTGCTAGAGACAGACTAGCACTCGACGAGCAGTACTTC. The rearrangement links TRBV20-1 to TRBJ2-7; 7 bases fit TRBD2. The J segment lost 5 bases and the V segment lost 0 bases, leaving 7 bases of the junction unmatched. Per the germline V gene, CDR1 is DFQATT and CDR2 is SNEGSKA (reference sequence). The CDR3 has 14 residues.

The rearrangement uses TRBV14 and TRBJ1-3; no reliable D call. Germline V gene data show CDR1 as SGHDN and CDR2 as FVKESK. This CDR3 has 15 amino acids. Trimming stripped 3 bases from V and 0 bases from J, with 9 bases between. The CDR3 nucleotides read TGTGCCAGCAGCCATCGCGGATCCTCTGGAAACACCATATATTTT. Amino acid sequence: CASSHRGSSGNTIYF.

Worth noting for this clonotype: One junction end does not reproduce the germline sequence, and a read error may be involved. This chain connects TRBV5-1 to TRBJ2-3, with D possibly being TRBD1 or TRBD2 (5 bases each). Per germline, CDR1 SGHRS and CDR2 YFSETQ. The CDR3 sequence is 14 residues long. In nucleotides, the CDR3 is TGCGCCAGCATGAGGGGTGGAAGCATAGATACGCAGTATTTT. This translates into CASMRGGSIDTQYF.

In the case of this clonotype: The junction departs from the called germline gene at one end, perhaps through a read error. The V and J genes are TRBV5-1 and TRBJ1-2; no clear D gene. The CDR3 has 14 amino acids. Germline-derived CDR1 and CDR2 are SGHRS and YFSETQ. The CDR3 coding sequence is TGTGCCAGCAGCTTGCTTGATAAGGGTTATGGCTACACCTTC. It yields the protein CASSLLDKGYGYTF.

The V and J genes are TRBV5-1 and TRBJ2-5; 9 nucleotides match TRBD1. The CDR3 is 15 residues long. Trimming at V came to 4 bases and at J to 2 bases, leaving 6 bases not matched to a gene. Looked up from germline, CDR1 is SGHRS and CDR2 is YFSETQ. The CDR3 sequence: CASSKTGGGQETQYF. The CDR3 region has the DNA TGCGCCAGCAGCAAGACAGGGGGAGGACAAGAGACCCAGTACTTC.

Points on this clonotype: Likely a read error: the CDR3 ends without its conserved phenylalanine or tryptophan. It is unclear where the CDR3 begins or ends on the DNA, so no DNA is shown, and the CDR3 is as TCRdb lists it. This CDR3 reads CASSRDRGIKTQYY. The chain has TRBV7-8 and TRBJ2-5; the table's D call of TRBD1 was not tested on the DNA. Germline CDR1 is SGHVS and CDR2 is FQNEAQ. The CDR3 contains 14 residues when both ends are counted.

This clonotype occurred once. An end of the junction differs from the germline gene, which may be a read error. The chain links TRBV28 to TRBJ1-6; D remains ambiguous. Germline CDR1 is MDHEN and CDR2 is SYDVKM. The CDR3 covers 15 residues. The CDR3 sequence: CASSSWTDYNSPPHF. Written as DNA, the CDR3 is TGTGCCAGCAGTTCGTGGACTGATTATAATTCACCCCCCCACTTT.

This clonotype showed up just a few times. The conserved closing phenylalanine or tryptophan is absent in this CDR3, likely reflecting a read error. The chain has TRBV12-3 or TRBV12-4 and TRBJ2-5; tentatively, D is TRBD2 (6 bases). The CDR3 runs to 13 residues. CDR3 loop: CASSRSGSEAQYL. DNA for the CDR3: TGTGCCAGCAGCCGAAGCGGGTCAGAGGCCCAGTACCTC.

About this clonotype itself: A single base separates this from a much larger clone, so it may be a read error. The genes are TRBV20-1 and TRBJ2-7, with D tentatively TRBD2 (5 bases). Germline V CDR1 and CDR2: DFQATT, SNEGSKA (reference sequence). The length of the CDR3 is 13 residues. DNA for the CDR3: TGCAGTGCCCCAGTCTCGGCGGGCTACGAGCGGTACTTC. It is translated as CSAPVSAGYERYF.

This chain connects TRBV7-9 to TRBJ2-7; D is unresolved. CDR3 size: 13 residues. Germline values: CDR1 SEHNR, CDR2 FQNEAQ (reference sequence). V lost 2 bases to trimming and J lost 6 bases, with 11 bases between them. The CDR3 DNA follows: TGTGCCAGCAGCTTACAGAAGGCCTGCGAGCAGTACTTC. It codes for CASSLQKACEQYF.

About this clonotype: At one end the junction does not follow the germline gene, possibly because of a read error. The chain has TRBV6-5 and TRBJ1-3, with D tentatively TRBD1 (6 bases). CDR3 length: 14 amino acids. Germline V lookup: CDR1 MNHEY, CDR2 SVGAGI. The CDR3 nucleotides are TGCGCCAGCAGTTCCAGGGGCCTTGGAATCACCATATATTTT. Amino acids: CASSSRGLGITIYF.

The sample holds one count of this clonotype. One end of the junction does not line up with germline, which may come from a read error. The chain has TRBV10-2 and TRBJ2-3; weak D call: TRBD2 (5 bases). The V gene's germline CDR1 is WSHSY and CDR2 SAAADI. This CDR3 spans 13 amino acids. The CDR3 coding sequence is TGCACCACCGGGAATGCGCGCACAGATACGCAATATTTT. Translation: CTTGNARTDTQYF.

To note about this clonotype: One end of the junction does not line up with germline, which may come from a read error. The genes are TRBV7-8 and TRBJ1-5; D is undetermined. The CDR3 is made up of 18 amino acids. The V gene's germline CDR1 is SGHVS and CDR2 FQNEAQ. The CDR3 region is CASSPGITQLDGNQSQHF. As DNA, the CDR3 is TGTGCCAGCAGCCCAGGAATAACCCAACTCGATGGCAATCAGTCCCAGCATTTT.

This clonotype appeared a few times. A read error may produce the germline difference seen at one junction end. CDR3 residues: CASSSPDRPTGYKQYF. In DNA, the CDR3 is TGTGCCAGCAGTTCACCTGACAGGCCTACGGGCTACAAGCAGTACTTC. The chain has TRBV5-5 and TRBJ2-7; TRBD1 might be the D (6 bases). The germline gives CDR1 SGHKS, CDR2 YYEKEE (reference sequence). The CDR3 is 16 residues long.

To note about this clonotype: The junction departs from germline at one end; a sequencing error may be responsible. The chain combines TRBV28 with TRBJ2-3, with D maybe TRBD2 (5 bases). The CDR3 extends over 17 amino acids. CDR1 and CDR2 (germline): MDHEN, SYDVKM. The CDR3 DNA sequence: TGTGCCAGCAGTTTACGGCTGCTAGTGGGAGCTACAGATATGCAGTATTTT. This sequence encodes CASSLRLLVGATDMQYF. The full variable domain, completed using reference TRBV28 and TRBJ2-3, is DVKVTQSSRYLVKRTGEKVFLECVQDMDHENMFWYRQDPGLGLRLIYFSYDVKMKEKGDIPEGYSVSREKKERFSLILESASTNQTSMYLCASSLRLLVGATDMQYFGPGTRLTVL.

Comments on this clonotype: This is likely a read error, given that the CDR3 carries no conserved phenylalanine or tryptophan at its end. The DNA is left out, because the CDR3 cannot be placed on it with certainty; the CDR3 is given as TCRdb lists it. The rearrangement uses TRBV11-2 and TRBJ2-3; the table's D call, TRBD1, was not checked against the DNA. Counting both end residues, the CDR3 totals 16 amino acids. The germline V gene encodes CDR1 SGHAT and CDR2 FQNNGV. The CDR3 region is CASSPVGRGVPDTHYC.

On this clonotype: A junction end diverges from the germline sequence, so it may reflect a read error. The chain uses TRBV7-8 and TRBJ2-7, with unresolved D. Per germline, CDR1 SGHVS and CDR2 FQNEAQ. CDR3 size: 11 residues. The CDR3 loop reads CAGSLSYEQCF. The CDR3 nucleotides are TGTGCCGGCAGCTTATCCTACGAACAGTGCTTC.

In the case of this clonotype: A read error may account for a junction end that differs from germline. This chain uses TRBV11-1 with TRBJ2-7; tentative D call: TRBD2 (5 bases). The CDR3 runs 13 residues. Germline lookup yields CDR1 SGHAT and CDR2 FQDESV (reference sequence). CDR3 sequence (DNA): TGTGCCAGCACGGGGAAGCGATCCTACGAGCAATATTTC. Translating it yields CASTGKRSYEQYF.

There are a few counts of this clonotype. This chain links TRBV5-1 with TRBJ2-1; TRBD2 is a possible D gene (5 bases). The germline CDR1 and CDR2 sequences are SGHRS and YFSETQ. CDR3 length: 17 residues. Deletions cut 1 base from V and 2 bases from J, with 16 bases between. The CDR3 region is CASSLHTAVSTYNEQFF. In DNA, the CDR3 is TGCGCCAGCAGCTTGCATACAGCGGTGAGCACCTACAATGAGCAGTTCTTC. Supplemented by reference TRBV5-1 and TRBJ2-1, the full variable domain reads KAGVTQTPRYLIKTRGQQVTLSCSPISGHRSVSWYQQTPGQGLQFLFEYFSETQRNKGNFPGRFSGRQFSNSRSEMNVSTLELGDSALYLCASSLHTAVSTYNEQFFGPGTRLTVL.

V and J are TRBV11-2 and TRBJ2-3; 10 bases agree with TRBD2. The CDR3 is 16 residues long. CDR1 is SGHAT and CDR2 is FQNNGV in the germline V gene. The trim removed 9 bases at V and 4 bases at J, leaving 13 bases unmatched. Here the CDR3 DNA reads TGTGCCAGTAGTTCGTGGCTAGCGGGAGTGGCAGATACGCAGTATTTT. This translates into CASSSWLAGVADTQYF.

This clonotype has more than one count but fewer than ten. One end of the junction is discordant with germline, which a read error may explain. This chain connects TRBV28 to TRBJ2-2, with D possibly matching TRBD1 (6 bases). The CDR3 spans 13 residues. Germline V CDR1 and CDR2: MDHEN, SYDVKM. CDR3 coding DNA: TGTGTCAGCGAGAAAGGGGGAGCCAGGGAGCTGTTTTTT. This gives the protein CVSEKGGARELFF.

Comments on this clonotype: Since no conserved phenylalanine or tryptophan closes the CDR3, a read error is the likely cause. This rearrangement joins TRBV12-3 or TRBV12-4 to TRBJ2-5; the D gene could be TRBD1 or TRBD2 (7 bases each). This CDR3 contains 13 residues. CDR3 sequence: CAGSRSGTEAQYL. DNA of the CDR3: TGTGCCGGCAGCCGAAGCGGGACAGAGGCCCAGTACTTA.

Notes on this clonotype: A junction boundary mismatches the germline segment, possibly from a read error. The chain uses TRBV9 and TRBJ1-1; a weak D match, TRBD1 (6 bases). Germline CDR1 reads SGDLS; CDR2 reads YYNGEE. The CDR3 consists of 14 residues. DNA of the CDR3: TGTACCAGCAGTCCTCCCACAGGGATGGGTGAAGCTTTCTTT. Protein product: CTSSPPTGMGEAFF.

As regards this clonotype: Compared with germline, one end of the junction differs, possibly owing to a read error. This chain links TRBV11-3 with TRBJ1-1; 10 bases match TRBD1. The germline gives CDR1 SGHNT, CDR2 YENEEA. CDR3 length: 13 amino acids. The CDR3 loop is CASSIRQGAEALF. CDR3 coding DNA: TGTGCCAGCAGCATTCGACAGGGGGCTGAAGCTCTATTT.

A remark on this clonotype: A junction boundary mismatches the germline segment, possibly from a read error. The chain recombines TRBV30 with TRBJ1-6; 10 bases align to TRBD1. Germline loops: CDR1 GTSNPN, CDR2 SVGIG (reference sequence). The CDR3 loop spans 14 amino acids. CDR3 sequence: CAWSSGTGDSPLRF. The CDR3 DNA follows: TGTGCCTGGAGTAGCGGGACAGGGGATTCACCCCTCCGCTTT.

Points on this clonotype: Given a much more abundant clone one base away, this may be a read error. The rearrangement uses TRBV28 and TRBJ1-2, with unresolved D. The germline V gene has CDR1 MDHEN and CDR2 SYDVKM. This CDR3 spans 16 amino acids. The CDR3 sequence: CASRLGSGSLNYGCTF. Written as DNA, the CDR3 is TGTGCCAGCAGATTAGGATCTGGGTCTCTTAACTATGGCTGCACCTTC.